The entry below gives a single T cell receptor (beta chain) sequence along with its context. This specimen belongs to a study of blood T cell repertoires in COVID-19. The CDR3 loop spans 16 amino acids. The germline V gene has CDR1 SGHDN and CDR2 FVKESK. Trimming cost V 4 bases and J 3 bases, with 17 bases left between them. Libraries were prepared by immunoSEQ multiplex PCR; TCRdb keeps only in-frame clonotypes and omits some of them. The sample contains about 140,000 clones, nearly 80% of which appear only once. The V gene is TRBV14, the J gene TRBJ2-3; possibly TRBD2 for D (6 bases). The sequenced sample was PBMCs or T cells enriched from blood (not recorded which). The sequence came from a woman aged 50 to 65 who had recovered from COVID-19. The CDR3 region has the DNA TGTGCCAGCAGCCTCAACCCGGGAGTGGTTACAGATACGCAGTATTTT. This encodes CASSLNPGVVTDTQYF. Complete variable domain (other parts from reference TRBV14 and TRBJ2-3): EAGVTQFPSHSVIEKGQTVTLRCDPISGHDNLYWYRRVMGKEIKFLLHFVKESKQDESGMPNNRFLAERTGGTYSTLKVQPAELEDSGVYFCASSLNPGVVTDTQYFGPGTRLTVL.